Below, 12 T cell receptor beta chains from the same sample are listed, as sequenced in a study of T cell responses to AZD1222 COVID-19 vaccine. Assay: immunoSEQ multiplex PCR; the TCRdb copy retains only in-frame clones and omits some. In the table there are about 180,000 clones, 70% to 90% of which are singletons. Specimen: peripheral blood, collected on day 0 of AZD1222 vaccination. These TCRs come from an adult in good health.

The V and J genes are TRBV10-3 and TRBJ1-3; D remains unclear. V gave up 7 bases and J gave up 3 bases, with 10 bases separating them. The CDR3 has 13 residues. Germline V gene lookup returns CDR1 ENHRY and CDR2 SYGVKD. The CDR3 bases are TGTGCCATCACGAGCGCCGATGGAAACACCATATATTTT. This sequence encodes CAITSADGNTIYF.

This chain uses TRBV18 with TRBJ2-3; the D is unclear. The CDR3 sequence is 11 residues long. Per the germline V gene, CDR1 is KGHSH and CDR2 is LQKENI. V lost 6 bases and J lost 6, with 7 bases in between. As DNA, the CDR3 is TGTGCCAGCTCGGATCGGGATACGCAGTATTTT. Amino acid sequence: CASSDRDTQYF.

J is TRBJ2-5 and V is TRBV6-1, with D possibly matching TRBD1 (5 bases). Germline V lookup: CDR1 MNHNS, CDR2 SASEGT. V shed 3 bases and J shed 5 bases, with 10 bases lying between them. The CDR3 loop spans 13 amino acids. CDR3 DNA sequence: TGTGCCAGCAGTGATGGGGCTTTTGAGACCCAGTACTTC. As protein: CASSDGAFETQYF.

The chain employs TRBV2 and TRBJ1-5; tentatively, D is TRBD1 (5 bases). The ends were cut back, 7 bases at V and 0 bases at J, with 7 bases in the middle. This CDR3 spans 13 amino acids. Germline values: CDR1 SNHLY, CDR2 FYNNEI. The CDR3, as DNA: TGTGCCAGCAAAGGGGATAGCAATCAGCCCCAGCATTTT. Translated: CASKGDSNQPQHF.

The rearrangement links TRBV6-6 to TRBJ2-7, with a tentative D call TRBD2 (7 bases). Trimming took off 6 bases at V and 7 bases at J, with 16 bases between the two ends. The CDR3 sequence is 13 residues long. Germline loops: CDR1 MNHNY, CDR2 SVGAGI (reference sequence). This CDR3 is CASSPGGALEQYF. The CDR3 nucleotides read TGTGCCAGCAGCCCTGGGGGGGCCCTAGAGCAGTACTTC.

V is TRBV3-1 (or the pseudogene TRBV3-2) and J is TRBJ2-1, with 13 positions matching TRBD2. Germline CDR1 LGHDT, CDR2 YNNKEL (reference sequence). V dropped 4 bases and J dropped 6; count of bases not matched to a gene: 6. The CDR3 sequence is 16 residues long. The CDR3 DNA is TGTGCCAGCAGCCGTCCCCGACTAGCGGGGGGCAATGAGCAGTTCTTC. It translates to CASSRPRLAGGNEQFF.

V is TRBV2 and J is TRBJ1-2; a weak D match, TRBD1 (6 bases). The CDR3 loop spans 12 amino acids. Germline CDR1 and CDR2: SNHLY and FYNNEI. With 10 bases removed from V and 3 bases from J, the gap between germline ends came to 12 bases. The CDR3 region has the DNA TGTGCCACCGAGGGGGTATACTATGGCTACACCTTC. This translates into CATEGVYYGYTF. The entire variable domain, with the rest obtained from reference TRBV2 and TRBJ1-2, is as follows: EPEVTQTPSHQVTQMGQEVILRCVPISNHLYFYWYRQILGQKVEFLVSFYNNEISEKSEIFDDQFSVERPDGSNFTLKIRSTKLEDSAMYFCATEGVYYGYTFGSGTRLTVV.

The gene calls are TRBV5-1 and TRBJ2-3; 7 nucleotides line up with TRBD1. Germline CDR1 reads SGHRS; CDR2 reads YFSETQ. J lost 2 bases, V lost 4 bases, and 4 bases had no gene match. The CDR3 length is 14 residues. For the CDR3, the DNA is TGCGCCAGCAGCCTCGGGACAGCCACAGATACGCAGTATTTT. This codes for CASSLGTATDTQYF.

V is TRBV27 and J is TRBJ2-3; either TRBD1 or TRBD2 may fit D (5 bases each). The ends were cut back, 6 bases at V and 1 base at J, with 17 bases in the middle. The CDR3 contains 16 residues. In germline, CDR1 is MNHEY, CDR2 SMNVEV (reference sequence). The CDR3 spells CASRKTGTGGTDTQYF. The CDR3, as DNA: TGTGCCAGCAGGAAAACCGGGACCGGGGGCACAGATACGCAGTATTTT.

The J gene is TRBJ2-5, the V gene TRBV5-1; D is uncertain. The CDR3 extends over 11 amino acids. From germline, CDR1 is SGHRS and CDR2 YFSETQ. Trimming removed 2 bases at V and 5 bases at J, with 4 bases between. In DNA, the CDR3 is TGCGCCAGCAGCTTCCGGGAGACCCAGTACTTC. Translated, it gives CASSFRETQYF.

A single count supports this clone. This rearrangement joins TRBV11-2 to TRBJ2-1, with 8 nucleotides matching TRBD2. CDR1 SGHAT and CDR2 FQNNGV come from the germline V gene. With V trimmed by 5 bases and J by 4 bases, 13 bases remained unmatched. The CDR3 length is 17 residues. In DNA, the CDR3 is TGTGCCAGCAGCCTAAATGGGGGGCCTAGCGGGTACAATGAGCAGTTCTTC. Protein product: CASSLNGGPSGYNEQFF.

This chain links TRBV28 with TRBJ1-2; the D is unclear. There are 14 residues in the CDR3. CDR1 and CDR2 (germline): MDHEN, SYDVKM. The V and J ends lost 3 bases and 5 bases respectively, with 13 bases between them. The CDR3 nucleotides read TGTGCCAGCAGTTTCCGACCAGGCGGGTATGGCTACACCTTC. Protein sequence: CASSFRPGGYGYTF.